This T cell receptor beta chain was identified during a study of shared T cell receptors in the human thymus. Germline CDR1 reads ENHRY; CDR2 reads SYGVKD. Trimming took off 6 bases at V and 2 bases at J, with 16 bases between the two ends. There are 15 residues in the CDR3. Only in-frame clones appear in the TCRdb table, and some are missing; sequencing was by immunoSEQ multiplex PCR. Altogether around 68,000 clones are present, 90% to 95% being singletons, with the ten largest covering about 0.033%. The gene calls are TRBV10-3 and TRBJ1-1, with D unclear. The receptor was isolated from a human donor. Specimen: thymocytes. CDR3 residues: CAIRRAALDNTEAFF. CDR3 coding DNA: TGTGCCATCAGGCGGGCAGCGCTGGACAACACTGAAGCTTTCTTT.